Listed below are T cell receptor beta chains from one sample, sequenced in a study. TCRdb re-called the reads with MiXCR, one entry per CDR3 protein. The profile covers about 15,000 distinct CDR3 sequences, with about 35% appearing a single time and about 16% taken by the ten largest. The sample taken for sequencing was blood. The receptor source for this set is a human donor. Each CDR3 is given with its conserved first and last residue. The D gene is left open where the match is weak. Some rows mark clone size as missing; the rest say once, few, many or name a class of expanded clone.

-	TRBV18	TRBJ2-7	many	CASSPDPYEQYF	TGTGCCAGCTCCCCGGACCCCTACGAGCAGTACTTC
-	TRBV4-2	TRBJ2-3	many	CASSLRISTDTQYF	TGTGCCAGCAGCCTCCGAATTAGCACAGATACGCAGTATTTT
-	TRBV4-3	TRBJ1-2	many	CASSQVGGNYGYTF	TGCGCCAGCAGCCAAGTAGGCGGGAACTATGGCTACACCTTC
-	TRBV29-1	TRBJ2-2	many	CSVGEASTGELFF	TGCAGCGTCGGGGAGGCGAGCACCGGGGAGCTGTTTTTT
TRBD2	TRBV29-1	TRBJ2-7	medium-sized	CSVGLAVSYEQYF	TGCAGCGTTGGGCTAGCGGTCTCCTACGAGCAGTACTTC
TRBD1	TRBV28	TRBJ2-2	once	CASSHRGDTGELFF	TGTGCCAGCAGTCACAGGGGGGACACCGGGGAGCTGTTTTTT
-	TRBV4-3	TRBJ2-1	many	CASSQDRVGDNEQFF	TGCGCCAGCAGCCAAGATCGAGTAGGGGACAATGAGCAGTTCTTC
TRBD2	TRBV4-3	TRBJ2-7	medium-sized	CASSRTGLAGYEQYF	TGCGCCAGCAGCCGCACGGGACTAGCGGGATACGAGCAGTACTTC
TRBD2	TRBV4-2	TRBJ2-4	many	CASSQVSSGRINIQYF	TGTGCCAGCAGCCAAGTGTCTAGCGGGAGAATAAACATTCAGTACTTC
-	TRBV18	TRBJ2-6	-	CASSPGLCSGANVLTF	TGTGCCAGCTCACCCGGGCTGTGCTCTGGGGCCAACGTCCTGACTTTC
TRBD2	TRBV14	TRBJ2-3	-	CASNPGLADTQYF	TGTGCCAGCAATCCGGGACTAGCAGATACGCAGTATTTT
-	TRBV4-3	TRBJ2-1	medium-sized	CASSQERLTSAEQFF	TGCGCCAGCAGCCAAGAAAGGCTGACTTCGGCTGAGCAGTTCTTC
-	TRBV4-3	TRBJ2-1	many	CASSQSTTGSYNEQFF	TGCGCCAGCAGCCAGTCTACGACAGGATCCTACAATGAGCAGTTCTTC
-	TRBV4-3	TRBJ2-5	many	CASSLQYQETQYF	TGCGCCAGCAGCCTCCAGTACCAAGAGACCCAGTACTTC
TRBD2	TRBV4-3	TRBJ2-1	many	CASSQEIGGRGYEQFF	TGCGCCAGCAGCCAAGAAATCGGCGGGAGAGGGTATGAGCAGTTCTTC
-	TRBV6-4	TRBJ2-3	-	CASSSISGAMEGDTQYF	TGTGCCAGCAGTTCGATAAGCGGCGCCATGGAGGGAGATACGCAGTATTTT
-	TRBV12-3/TRBV12-4	TRBJ1-5	-	CASSLRARPEPQHF	TGTGCCAGCAGTCTTAGGGCCAGGCCAGAGCCCCAGCATTTT
-	TRBV4-3	TRBJ2-1	-	CASSPKIANGGTYNEQFF	TGCGCCAGCAGCCCCAAAATCGCCAATGGGGGCACCTACAATGAGCAGTTCTTC
TRBD1	TRBV4-3	TRBJ1-3	-	CASSQDRTGGGGNTIYF	TGCGCCAGCAGCCAAGATAGGACAGGGGGCGGTGGAAACACCATATATTTT
-	TRBV4-3	TRBJ1-1	medium-sized	CASSFRGITEAFF	TGCGCCAGCAGCTTCAGGGGAATAACTGAAGCTTTCTTT
-	TRBV6-5	TRBJ2-3	-	CASRLWRGRGVSTDTQYF	TGTGCCAGCAGATTATGGAGGGGGCGCGGGGTCAGCACAGATACGCAGTATTTT
TRBD2	TRBV18	TRBJ2-1	-	CASSSPTSGRATNEQFF	TGTGCCAGCTCGTCACCTACTAGCGGGAGAGCGACAAATGAGCAGTTCTTC
-	TRBV20-1	TRBJ2-2	medium-sized	CSARPTENTGELFF	TGCAGTGCTAGACCGACAGAGAACACCGGGGAGCTGTTTTTT
-	TRBV29-1	TRBJ2-7	many	CSVATGLGGEQYF	TGCAGCGTTGCCACCGGGTTAGGTGGGGAGCAGTACTTC
TRBD2	TRBV20-1	TRBJ2-6	-	CSARGLAGVPGLCSGANVLTF	TGCAGTGCTAGAGGCCTAGCGGGAGTCCCCGGGCTGTGCTCTGGGGCCAACGTCCTGACTTTC
TRBD2	TRBV29-1	TRBJ2-7	-	CSSSISGRHGGTSGRQLGQYF	TGCAGCAGTTCGATAAGCGGCCGCCATGGAGGGACTAGCGGGAGGCAACTTGGGCAGTACTTC
TRBD1	TRBV4-3	TRBJ2-3	many	CASSRRTFRGPDTDTQYF	TGCGCCAGCAGCCGACGAACATTCAGGGGGCCTGACACAGATACGCAGTATTTT
-	TRBV4-1	TRBJ2-2	-	CASSPAGELFF	TGCGCCAGCAGCCCCGCCGGGGAGCTGTTTTTT
-	TRBV30	TRBJ1-3	medium-sized	CAWSVRVSGNTIYF	TGTGCCTGGAGTGTAAGGGTTTCTGGAAACACCATATATTTT
TRBD2	TRBV4-2	TRBJ2-2	few	CASSPSGTSGPAGELFF	TGTGCCAGCAGCCCCTCCGGGACTAGCGGGCCTGCCGGGGAGCTGTTTTTT